Listed below are T cell receptor beta chains from one sample, sequenced in a study of T cell responses to AZD1222 COVID-19 vaccine. Repertoires were generated with immunoSEQ multiplex PCR, while TCRdb's copy carries only in-frame clones and drops some. The table has about 160,000 clones, 75% to 95% seen once. The input for sequencing was peripheral blood, taken 28 days after the second AZD1222 dose. The source of these receptors is an adult who received the AZD1222 COVID-19 vaccine. Both conserved end residues are part of each CDR3. D genes are given only for firm matches.

v_gene	d_gene	CDR3aa
TRBV5-8	NA	CASSPRRMQPQHF
TRBV25-1	NA	CASSEWKGANTEAFF
TRBV11-2	NA	CASSFGGQETQYF
TRBV30	TRBD2	CAWSVTSGVYEQYF
TRBV2	NA	CASSGPVSYEQYF
TRBV2	TRBD2	CASTGLAGGPRTDTQYF
TRBV19	TRBD2	CASNPGLAGLNTGELFF
TRBV3-1/TRBV3-2	NA	CASSHRTVQETQYF
TRBV15	TRBD1	CATSVQGRDYGYTF
TRBV27	NA	CASSITEDNEKLFF
TRBV11-2	NA	CASSLVGRPAPNEQFF
TRBV7-8	NA	CASSPLPGFLALVYTF
TRBV5-1	TRBD2	CASSPWGGSSYNEQFF
TRBV4-2	TRBD2	CASSQDEGLAGYNEQFF
TRBV5-5	NA	CASSWSGATYEQYF
TRBV7-2	TRBD2	CASSLDSSGVYNEQFF
TRBV7-9	NA	CASSSPGRLAPANQETQYF
TRBV5-1	NA	CASSLGGLNSPLHF
TRBV19	NA	CASSIQGITEAFF
TRBV19	TRBD1	CASRAPAGGNADTQYF
TRBV5-1	NA	CASSLVWGTEAFF
TRBV4-1	NA	CASSQDLRNYEQYF
TRBV19	NA	CASSSQGGVVYNEQFF
TRBV18	NA	CASSPWDGTSYEQYF
TRBV7-9	NA	CASSLASGTTNEKLFF
TRBV10-2	TRBD2	CATVSGSGADTQYF
TRBV3-1/TRBV3-2	NA	CASSPFDKNYGYTF
TRBV11-2	NA	CASSQQQSYEQYF
TRBV9	TRBD2	CASSVVPSGRVTDTQYF
TRBV27	NA	CASSLGQYNEQFF